A single sample is the source of the 10 T cell receptor beta chains below, sequenced in a study of neurological immune-mediated disorders. TCRdb fed the 5' RACE reads into MiXCR, producing one record per CDR3 protein. The sample has some 100,000 distinct CDR3 sequences; around 14% are singletons. Documented time point: longitudinal time-point 2. The sample was PBMCs. These receptors were obtained from a female donor with HTLV-1-associated myelopathy (HAM/TSP).

This clonotype was recorded a few times. This chain connects TRBV10-3 to TRBJ2-2, with 8 positions matching TRBD1. V shed 2 bases and J 7 bases; nucleotides not matched to a gene: 3. CDR3 length: 14 residues. Germline CDR1 is ENHRY and CDR2 is SYGVKD. CDR3 nucleotide sequence: TGTGCCATCAGTGAGGGGACAGGTATCGGGGAGCTGTTTTTT. Its protein product is CAISEGTGIGELFF.

This clonotype was found many times. J is TRBJ2-7 and V is TRBV7-2; 7 bases align to TRBD2. Germline V lookup: CDR1 SGHTA, CDR2 FQGNSA. With 7 bases clipped from V and 10 bases from J, the junction kept 13 bases outside the gene matches. This CDR3 contains 13 residues. CDR3 protein: CASTRVLAGDQYF. The CDR3 nucleotides read TGTGCCAGCACCAGGGTCCTTGCGGGGGACCAGTACTTC.

This clonotype was recorded at least ten times. This sequence joins TRBV20-1 and TRBJ1-4, with D hard to call. CDR1 is DFQATT and CDR2 is SNEGSKA in the germline V gene (reference sequence). V lost 2 bases and J 8 bases, leaving 6 bases between the germline ends. The CDR3 is 11 amino acids. The CDR3 coding sequence is TGCAGTGCTAGACCTGGGGAAAAACTGTTTTTT. It yields the protein CSARPGEKLFF.

In this sample, this clonotype turned up many times. J is TRBJ2-1 and V is TRBV28; 8 bases fit TRBD2. J lost 3 bases, V lost 6 bases, and 4 bases had no gene match. The CDR3 is made up of 14 amino acids. Per germline, CDR1 MDHEN and CDR2 SYDVKM. CDR3 residues: CASRPRGGYNEQFF. CDR3 coding DNA: TGTGCCAGCAGACCCCGGGGGGGCTACAATGAGCAGTTCTTC.

This clonotype was observed many times. The chain has TRBV10-3 and TRBJ1-1; no clear D. V lost 4 bases, J lost 1 base, and 4 bases lay in between. CDR3 size: 12 residues. The germline V gene has CDR1 ENHRY and CDR2 SYGVKD. The CDR3 is CAISGGNTEAFF. The CDR3 DNA is TGTGCCATCAGTGGAGGGAACACTGAAGCTTTCTTT.

In regard to this clonotype: This may come from a read error, since a much larger clone is one base off. This sequence joins TRBV20-1 and TRBJ2-1; TRBD2 matches at 10 bases. CDR1 and CDR2 from the germline V gene are DFQATT and SNEGSKA (reference sequence). The CDR3 runs to 13 residues. Here the CDR3 DNA reads TGCAGTTCTAGAGATCGTGAGCGGGGGGGCAAGTTCTTC. It codes for CSSRDRERGGKFF.

This clonotype was seen many times. This chain joins TRBV10-3 and TRBJ1-5, with TRBD1 matching over 9 bases. CDR1 is ENHRY, CDR2 SYGVKD, per germline. The V gene end was trimmed by 10 bases and the J gene end by 4 bases; junction bases not matched to a gene: 5. The CDR3 spans 13 residues. The CDR3 DNA reads TGTGCCACCACAGGGGGCCCTAATCAGCCCCAGCATTTT. Encoded protein: CATTGGPNQPQHF.

This clonotype was seen at least ten times. V and J are TRBV12-3 or TRBV12-4 and TRBJ2-3; 7 bases are a match to TRBD1. This CDR3 is 14 amino acids long. Trimming at V came to 7 bases and at J to 0 bases, leaving 4 bases not matched to a gene. The CDR3 nucleotides read TGTGCCAGCAAGAGGACAGGTAGCACAGATACGCAGTATTTT. It codes for CASKRTGSTDTQYF.

This clonotype was seen repeatedly, ten times or more. The chain's CDR3 is CSADIQWGINEQYF. In DNA, the CDR3 is TGCAGCGCCGATATACAATGGGGGATCAACGAGCAGTACTTC. The chain is built from TRBV20-1 and TRBJ2-7, with D perhaps assigned TRBD1 or TRBD2 (5 bases each). Germline lookup yields CDR1 DFQATT and CDR2 SNEGSKA (reference sequence). The CDR3 extends over 14 amino acids.

A note on this clonotype: This may arise from a read error, as a much more abundant clone is one base away. V and J are TRBV14 and TRBJ1-1; D not certain. Germline-derived CDR1 and CDR2 are SGHDN and FVKESK. The CDR3 spans 13 residues. CDR3 in DNA: TGTGCCAGCAACCAAGAGCGAGGCACTGAAGCTTTCTTT. Protein sequence: CASNQERGTEAFF.